This T cell receptor (beta chain) was sequenced during a study of CD8 T cells in Susac syndrome. V lost 3 bases and J lost 5, with 16 bases in between. CDR3 length: 15 residues. Germline loops: CDR1 SGDLS, CDR2 YYNGEE. Roughly 0.45 to 1 ug RNA was reverse transcribed with random hexamers. TCRdb re-called the immunoSEQ multiplex PCR reads with MiXCR, one entry per CDR3 protein. The data contain 200,000 to 250,000 distinct CDR3 sequences, roughly 96% of them seen just once; the ten biggest clones take up roughly 0.1%. TEMRA cells were FACS-enriched, unlike CD8+ and CD4+ T cells, which were negatively isolated.

This TCR was recovered from a human donor with multiple sclerosis. V usage is TRBV9 and J usage is TRBJ2-3, with no clear D. The sample was CD4+ T cells from PBMCs. The CDR3 coding sequence is TGTGCCAGCAGCGGCCTGGGTGCCTCGGGAGATACGCAGTATTTT. This translates into CASSGLGASGDTQYF.